These 13 T cell receptor beta chains came from one sample sequenced in a study of CD8 T cells in Susac syndrome. It was with random hexamers that 0.5 to 1 ug RNA was reverse transcribed. From the immunoSEQ multiplex PCR reads, TCRdb called clonotypes with MiXCR, one entry per CDR3 protein. Of approximately 150,000 distinct CDR3 sequences listed, roughly 92% are singletons. Sequenced material: CD4+ T cells from PBMCs. Receptor source: a human donor with multiple sclerosis.

The rearrangement links TRBV20-1 to TRBJ2-7; TRBD2 matches 14 bases. This CDR3 contains 13 residues. With 6 bases clipped from V and 7 bases from J, the junction kept 5 bases outside the gene matches. Germline lookup yields CDR1 DFQATT and CDR2 SNEGSKA (reference sequence). The CDR3 sequence is CSARLAGGREQYF. DNA for the CDR3: TGCAGTGCCCGACTAGCGGGAGGGCGGGAGCAGTACTTC.

The rearrangement uses TRBV11-2 and TRBJ2-5; D tentatively fits TRBD1 or TRBD2 (5 bases each). The CDR3 consists of 16 residues. Trimming took off 4 bases at V and 1 base at J, with 16 bases between the two ends. Germline-derived CDR1 and CDR2 are SGHAT and FQNNGV. CDR3 DNA sequence: TGTGCCAGCAGCTCCTACGGGACGGTGCCCCAAGAGACCCAGTACTTC. Translation gives CASSSYGTVPQETQYF.

The chain recombines TRBV9 with TRBJ2-5; D gene unclear. Germline V gene sequence: CDR1 SGDLS, CDR2 YYNGEE. CDR3 length: 16 amino acids. Trimming removed 0 bases from V and 9 bases from J, with 21 bases in between. The CDR3 nucleotides read TGTGCCAGCAGCGTAGGAGGATCGGCCTACCCCTCGGCCCAGTACTTC. Its translation: CASSVGGSAYPSAQYF.

J is TRBJ2-5 and V is TRBV20-1; the match to TRBD2 covers 7 bases. Trimming took 0 bases from V and 1 from J; bases not matched to a gene: 8. This CDR3 contains 16 residues. The germline V gene has CDR1 DFQATT and CDR2 SNEGSKA (reference sequence). The CDR3 reads CSARDPGRGAQETQYF. CDR3 sequence (DNA): TGCAGTGCTAGAGATCCTGGGAGGGGTGCCCAAGAGACCCAGTACTTC.

The chain combines TRBV2 with TRBJ1-2; D is perhaps TRBD1 (6 bases). CDR3 length: 13 amino acids. CDR1 and CDR2 (germline): SNHLY, FYNNEI. Trimming stripped 5 bases from V and 8 bases from J, with 15 bases between. CDR3 sequence: CASSSTGARGYTF. DNA of the CDR3: TGTGCCAGCAGTTCGACGGGGGCTAGAGGCTACACCTTC.

The gene calls are TRBV20-1 and TRBJ1-2, with a tentative D call TRBD1 (5 bases). Germline CDR1 is DFQATT and CDR2 is SNEGSKA (reference sequence). Trimming removed 5 bases from V and 5 bases from J, with 15 bases in between. CDR3 length: 13 amino acids. The DNA of the CDR3 is TGCAGTGCTGCGCTGGGGGGTAGTTATGGCTACACCTTC. It yields the protein CSAALGGSYGYTF.

This chain links TRBV14 with TRBJ2-3, with unresolved D. The germline gives CDR1 SGHDN, CDR2 FVKESK. V was clipped by 4 bases and J by 0 bases, with 8 bases between them. The CDR3 totals 14 residues. The CDR3 DNA follows: TGTGCCAGCAGCCTTTGGGTGAGCACAGATACGCAGTATTTT. Its translation: CASSLWVSTDTQYF.

The sample holds one count of this clonotype. This chain joins TRBV6-2 or TRBV6-3 and TRBJ1-5; possibly TRBD1 for D (5 bases). The CDR3 extends over 13 amino acids. Germline CDR1 is MNHEY and CDR2 is SVGEGT. The germline V and J ends were trimmed by 2 bases and 5 bases, with 7 bases remaining between them. Here the CDR3 reads CASSYGGYQPQHF. The DNA for the CDR3 is TGTGCCAGCAGTTACGGGGGTTATCAGCCCCAGCATTTT.

The CDR3 reads CAWSKAANEQFF. Written as DNA, the CDR3 is TGTGCCTGGAGTAAGGCAGCCAATGAGCAGTTCTTC. V gene TRBV30 combines with J gene TRBJ2-1; D is ambiguous. The V and J ends lost 2 bases and 6 bases respectively, with 8 bases between them. The length of the CDR3 is 12 residues. CDR1 and CDR2 (germline): GTSNPN, SVGIG (reference sequence). Variable domain in full (rest from reference TRBV30 and TRBJ2-1): SQTIHQWPATLVQPVGSPLSLECTVEGTSNPNLYWYRQAAGRGLQLLFYSVGIGQISSEVPQNLSASRPQDRQFILSSKKLLLSDSGFYLCAWSKAANEQFFGPGTRLTVL.

The chain recombines TRBV19 with TRBJ1-6, with TRBD1 matching 8 bases. Trimming cost V 6 bases and J 10 bases; bases outside gene matches: 8. Germline CDR1 reads LNHDA; CDR2 reads SQIVND (reference sequence). CDR3 length equals 14 residues. The CDR3 loop is CASRTHRGNSPLHF. The CDR3 DNA reads as TGTGCCAGTAGAACGCACAGGGGGAACTCACCCCTCCACTTT.

This chain uses TRBV28 with TRBJ1-4; D is unclear. Germline CDR1 reads MDHEN; CDR2 reads SYDVKM. The V and J ends lost 6 bases and 2 bases respectively, with 10 bases between them. CDR3 length equals 14 residues. The DNA of the CDR3 is TGTGCCAGCAGCCGGACTGATACTAATGAAAAACTGTTTTTT. Protein product: CASSRTDTNEKLFF.

The chain has TRBV19 and TRBJ1-1; D unclear. The V gene lost 7 bases and the J gene lost 6 bases, with 15 bases spanning the gap. CDR1 and CDR2 from the germline V gene are LNHDA and SQIVND (reference sequence). The CDR3 contains 13 residues. CDR3 nucleotides: TGTGCCAGTATCCATAAGGGTCCGGCTGAAGCTTTCTTT. This sequence encodes CASIHKGPAEAFF.

The chain combines TRBV28 with TRBJ1-1; D gene uncertain. Germline V CDR1 and CDR2: MDHEN, SYDVKM. CDR3 length: 12 residues. V lost 8 bases to trimming and J lost 3 bases, with 10 bases between them. CDR3 sequence reads: CASPSADTEAFF. The CDR3 region has the DNA TGTGCCAGCCCATCGGCGGACACTGAAGCTTTCTTT.